This T cell receptor (beta chain) was found in a study of vaccination and CD4 T cells after COVID-19. Overall study: Cultures designated as controls were supplied with a CEFX pool, an HIV-1 Nef pool, or no peptide.

The Oncomine TCR Beta short-read assay sequenced DNA from cultured CD4+ T cells. One entry per CDR3 protein results from TCRdb running MiXCR on the PCR reads. The sample records over 10,000 distinct CDR3 sequences, around 60% being singletons. A remark on this clonotype: The antigen is unknown.

This sample's treatment: roughly 11-day PBMC culture with coronavirus spike peptide pools or control peptides (ViraFEST assay). Here the sequenced sample was cultured CD4+ T cells from blood, taken after SARS-CoV-2 vaccination. This TCR was recovered from a human donor with COVID-19.

The CDR3 sequence: CASSRSWDPGAQHF. DNA of the CDR3: TGTGCCAGCAGTAGGAGTTGGGACCCCGGCGCCCAGCATTTT. This chain connects TRBV2 to TRBJ1-5; possible D gene TRBD1, 5 bases. Trimming left V 5 bases short and J 11 bases short, with 19 bases between. Germline V CDR1 and CDR2: SNHLY, FYNNEI. The CDR3 covers 14 residues. The complete variable domain, with remaining parts taken from reference TRBV2 and TRBJ1-5, reads EPEVTQTPSHQVTQMGQEVILRCVPISNHLYFYWYRQILGQKVEFLVSFYNNEISEKSEIFDDQFSVERPDGSNFTLKIRSTKLEDSAMYFCASSRSWDPGAQHFGDGTRLSIL.